These T cell receptor beta chains were read from a single sample in a study of shared clonotypes between healthy human individuals. The protocol was immunoSEQ multiplex PCR, while the TCRdb copy is restricted to in-frame clones and leaves out a portion. The sample shows 2,500,000 or so clones, just under 95% of them seen only once. The sequenced sample was naive CD4+ T cells from PBMCs. These TCRs come from a man between 18 and 29 years old in good health. Some clones in this sample may be carry-over from other donors' samples. Each CDR3 is given with its conserved first and last residue. Each record gives: clone size, V gene, D gene, J gene, CDR3 protein, CDR3 DNA. D genes are given only for firm matches. Part of the rows lack a size; the others show once, few, many or a class for expanded clones.

-	TRBV7-2	-	TRBJ1-1	CASSSVGREAFF	TGTGCCAGCAGCTCAGTGGGCAGAGAAGCTTTCTTT
-	TRBV11-2	-	TRBJ2-7	CASSLDQGEQYF	TGTGCCAGCAGCTTAGATCAGGGGGAGCAGTACTTC
-	TRBV28	TRBD1	TRBJ1-1	CASSPQGDYTEAFF	TGTGCCAGCAGTCCCCAGGGGGATTACACTGAAGCTTTCTTT
-	TRBV4-3	-	TRBJ2-6	CASSQDNAGSGANVLTF	TGCGCCAGCAGCCAAGATAATGCGGGGTCTGGGGCCAACGTCCTGACTTTC
-	TRBV2	-	TRBJ2-7	CASSETVYEQYF	TGTGCCAGCAGTGAAACAGTGTACGAGCAGTACTTC
-	TRBV7-2	-	TRBJ1-1	CASSLYRAAEAFF	TGTGCCAGCAGCTTATACAGGGCGGCTGAAGCTTTCTTT
-	TRBV5-1	-	TRBJ2-3	CASSLESGGADTQYF	TGCGCCAGCAGCTTGGAATCAGGAGGCGCAGATACGCAGTATTTT
-	TRBV27	TRBD2	TRBJ2-1	CASSLSNGGRAREQFF	TGTGCCAGCAGTTTATCGAACGGCGGGAGGGCCCGAGAGCAGTTCTTC
-	TRBV7-3	-	TRBJ2-5	CASSWTAQETQYF	TGTGCCAGCAGCTGGACAGCGCAAGAGACCCAGTACTTC
-	TRBV2	-	TRBJ1-2	CASRGGSSGYGYTF	TGTGCCAGCAGAGGGGGGAGCAGCGGCTATGGCTACACCTTC
-	TRBV15	-	TRBJ2-7	CATSRAGTYSYEQYF	TGTGCCACCAGCAGAGCCGGGACCTACTCCTACGAGCAGTACTTC
-	TRBV28	TRBD1	TRBJ2-7	CASSTPGQGASEQYF	TGTGCCAGCAGTACTCCGGGACAGGGGGCGTCCGAGCAGTACTTC
-	TRBV6-1	TRBD1	TRBJ1-2	CASSIQGATGYTF	TGTGCCAGCAGTATACAGGGGGCGACTGGCTACACCTTC
-	TRBV2	TRBD1	TRBJ1-2	CASSEIETGDGYTF	TGTGCCAGCAGTGAAATTGAGACAGGGGATGGCTACACCTTC
-	TRBV28	TRBD2	TRBJ2-3	CASRLMTGTSGSKDTQYF	TGTGCCAGCAGACTTATGACTGGGACTAGCGGGAGTAAAGATACGCAGTATTTT
-	TRBV9	-	TRBJ2-7	CASSVGGDTAYEQYF	TGTGCCAGCAGCGTAGGGGGGGACACCGCATACGAGCAGTACTTC
-	TRBV5-1	-	TRBJ2-2	CASSLDGGRFNTGELFF	TGCGCCAGCAGCTTGGACGGGGGCAGGTTCAACACCGGGGAGCTGTTTTTT
-	TRBV28	-	TRBJ2-7	CASSSGSTYEQYF	TGTGCCAGCAGTTCGGGAAGCACCTACGAGCAGTACTTC
-	TRBV6-1	TRBD2	TRBJ2-2	CASSEWREGGELFF	TGTGCCAGCAGTGAGTGGCGGGAGGGGGGGGAGCTGTTTTTT
-	TRBV28	TRBD1	TRBJ1-5	CASSTQGAGNQPQHF	TGTGCCAGCAGCACACAGGGGGCTGGCAATCAGCCCCAGCATTTT
-	TRBV28	TRBD1	TRBJ2-2	CASSTDRVIDTGELFF	TGTGCCAGCAGTACGGACAGGGTAATCGACACCGGGGAGCTGTTTTTT
-	TRBV11-2	-	TRBJ2-3	CASSLDKGATDTQYF	TGTGCCAGCAGCTTAGATAAAGGGGCCACAGATACGCAGTATTTT
-	TRBV28	TRBD1	TRBJ2-7	CASSVGQGEQYF	TGTGCCAGCAGTGTTGGACAGGGCGAGCAGTACTTC
few	TRBV6-4	-	TRBJ1-1	CASSDRTALLGEAFF	TGTGCCAGCAGTGACAGGACAGCCCTTCTTGGTGAAGCTTTCTTT
-	TRBV9	TRBD2	TRBJ2-2	CASSVGLAGGGELFF	TGTGCCAGCAGCGTAGGGCTAGCGGGAGGCGGGGAGCTGTTTTTT
-	TRBV19	-	TRBJ2-7	CVNGDGAYEQYF	TGTGTCAACGGGGACGGAGCCTACGAGCAGTACTTC
-	TRBV18	-	TRBJ2-7	CASSPLTGYGEQYF	TGTGCCAGCTCACCACTCACGGGGTACGGCGAGCAGTACTTC
-	TRBV7-2	TRBD2	TRBJ2-5	CASSLSGRVAGMRETQYF	TGTGCCAGCAGCTTATCAGGGAGGGTAGCGGGAATGAGGGAGACCCAGTACTTC
-	TRBV5-4	TRBD1	TRBJ2-7	CASSPGDRAPYEQYF	TGTGCCAGCAGCCCAGGGGACAGGGCTCCCTACGAGCAGTACTTC
-	TRBV4-2	TRBD2	TRBJ2-1	CASSHPGLAESYNEQFF	TGTGCCAGCAGTCACCCGGGACTAGCGGAGTCCTACAATGAGCAGTTCTTC
-	TRBV6-1	-	TRBJ1-1	CASSFLGTEAFF	TGTGCCAGCAGTTTTTTGGGAACTGAAGCTTTCTTT